These T cell receptor beta chains were read from a single sample in a study of blood T cell repertoires in COVID-19. The protocol was immunoSEQ multiplex PCR, while the TCRdb copy is restricted to in-frame clones and leaves out a portion. The profile shows around 150,000 clones, over 70% of them singletons. Sequencing input: peripheral blood. The receptors were sampled from a man aged 45-60 years with active COVID-19. CDR3s include the opening cysteine and the closing phenylalanine or tryptophan. A D gene is named only where the DNA matches it firmly. A row's size may be missing; if present it is once, few, many or a size class.

TRBV4-1,TRBD2,TRBJ2-3,few,CASSQQILAGGASTDTQYF,TGCGCCAGCAGCCAACAAATACTAGCGGGGGGGGCCAGCACAGATACGCAGTATTTT
TRBV6-1,.,TRBJ1-5,.,CASSEIVPPRPQHF,TGTGCCAGCAGTGAAATAGTCCCCCCTAGACCCCAGCATTTT
TRBV5-8,TRBD2,TRBJ2-7,.,CASSSTGTSVDEQYF,TGTGCCAGCAGCAGCACCGGGACTAGCGTGGACGAGCAGTACTTC
TRBV5-1,.,TRBJ2-3,.,CASSPTTSDYPAGTDTQYF,TGCGCCAGCAGCCCGACCACCTCGGACTACCCGGCCGGGACAGATACGCAGTATTTT
TRBV18,.,TRBJ1-1,.,CASSSRGTEAFF,TGTGCCAGCTCTAGCCGGGGGACTGAAGCTTTCTTT
TRBV3-1/TRBV3-2,TRBD2,TRBJ2-3,.,CASSRGTRVSDTQYF,TGTGCCAGCAGCCGCGGGACTAGGGTCTCGGATACGCAGTATTTT
TRBV19,TRBD2,TRBJ2-3,.,CASTSGGGSTDTQYF,TGTGCCAGTACGTCAGGCGGGGGGAGCACAGATACGCAGTATTTT
TRBV7-9,TRBD1,TRBJ1-5,few,CASSLGQGNQPQHF,TGTGCCAGCAGCCTGGGACAGGGGAATCAGCCCCAGCATTTT
TRBV30,.,TRBJ2-1,.,CAWSPRGSRNEQFF,TGTGCCTGGAGTCCCCGGGGGTCCAGGAATGAGCAGTTCTTC
TRBV27,TRBD1,TRBJ1-2,.,CASSTTGAGGYTF,TGTGCCAGCAGTACGACAGGGGCGGGGGGCTACACCTTC
TRBV19,TRBD2,TRBJ2-1,.,CASTPTYGTSGRNEQFF,TGTGCCAGTACCCCCACATACGGGACTAGCGGACGAAATGAGCAGTTCTTC